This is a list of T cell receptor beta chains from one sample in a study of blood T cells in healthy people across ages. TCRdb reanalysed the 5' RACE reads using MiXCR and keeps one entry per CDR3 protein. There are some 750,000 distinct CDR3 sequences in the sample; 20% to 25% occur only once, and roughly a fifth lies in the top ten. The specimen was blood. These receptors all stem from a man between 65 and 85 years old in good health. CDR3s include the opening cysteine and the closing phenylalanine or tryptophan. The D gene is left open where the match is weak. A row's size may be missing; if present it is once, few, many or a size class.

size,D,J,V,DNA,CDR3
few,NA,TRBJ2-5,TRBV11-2,TGTGCCAGCAGCTACTATGGGGGGGGCGAATTGGAGACCCAGTACTTC,CASSYYGGGELETQYF
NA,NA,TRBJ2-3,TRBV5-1,TGCGCCAGCAGCTTGGCTGGGCTCGACACAGATACGCAGTATTTT,CASSLAGLDTDTQYF
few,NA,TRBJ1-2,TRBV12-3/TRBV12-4,TGTGCCAGCAGTCCTCACTCTCGACCGGGCTATGGCTACACCTTC,CASSPHSRPGYGYTF
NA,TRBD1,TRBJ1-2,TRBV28,TGTGCCAGCGCAAACCCAGGGACAGGGATTGGCTACACCTTC,CASANPGTGIGYTF
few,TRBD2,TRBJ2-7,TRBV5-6,TGTGCCAGCAGCTTGGAACCGACTAGCGGCGCCTACGAGCAGTACTTC,CASSLEPTSGAYEQYF
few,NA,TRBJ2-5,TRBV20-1,TGCAGTGCTAGAGTGCGGGGGCGTCACCAAGAGACCCAGTACTTC,CSARVRGRHQETQYF
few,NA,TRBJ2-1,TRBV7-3,TGTGCCAGCAGCTTAGGATTTACGGGAGACTACAATGAGCAGTTCTTC,CASSLGFTGDYNEQFF
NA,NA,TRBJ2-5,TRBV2,TGTGCCAGCAGTGTCAGCTGGGAGACCCAGTACTTC,CASSVSWETQYF
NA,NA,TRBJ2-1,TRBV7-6,TGTGCCAGCAGCTCGAGAGATGGGTCCACCAATGAGCAGTTCTTC,CASSSRDGSTNEQFF
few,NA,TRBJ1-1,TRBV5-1,TGCGCCAGCAGCCAGGAGGGCGTCAGAGAAGCTTTCTTT,CASSQEGVREAFF
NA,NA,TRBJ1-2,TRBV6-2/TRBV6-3,TGTGCCAGCAGTTACACCGAGGCAGGAAACTATGGCTACACCTTC,CASSYTEAGNYGYTF
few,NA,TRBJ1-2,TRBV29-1,TGCAGCGTTGACCGGGCTAAAAAAGCTAACTATGGCTACACCTTC,CSVDRAKKANYGYTF
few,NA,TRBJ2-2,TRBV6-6,TGTGCCAGCAGAGGGAGGAACACCGGGGAGCTGTTTTTT,CASRGRNTGELFF
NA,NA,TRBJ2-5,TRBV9,TGTGCCAGCAGCGCAGGGGGACGGGGGGAGACCCAGTACTTC,CASSAGGRGETQYF
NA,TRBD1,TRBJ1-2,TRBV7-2,TGTGCCAGCAGACCCGGACAGGGTCGTGGCTACACCTTC,CASRPGQGRGYTF
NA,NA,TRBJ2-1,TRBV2,TGTGCCAGCACGGAGATTGAGCAGTTCTTC,CASTEIEQFF
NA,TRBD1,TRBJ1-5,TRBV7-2,TGTGCCAGCAGTCAAGGGACAGGCCCTCAGCCCCAGCATTTT,CASSQGTGPQPQHF
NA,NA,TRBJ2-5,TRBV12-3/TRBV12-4,TGTGCCAGCAGTCATGGACAGCTTACTCAAGAGACCCAGTACTTC,CASSHGQLTQETQYF
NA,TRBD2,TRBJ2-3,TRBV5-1,TGCGCCAGCAGCTCGGGGGAGGGTCGGGGCACAGATACGCAGTATTTT,CASSSGEGRGTDTQYF
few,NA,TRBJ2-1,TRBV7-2,TGTGCCAGCCCTCGCGGCACGGTCGCCTACAATGAGCAGTTCTTC,CASPRGTVAYNEQFF
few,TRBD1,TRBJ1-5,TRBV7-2,TGTGCCAGCAGCTCAGGGACAGCTGTTGGCAATCAGCCCCAGCATTTT,CASSSGTAVGNQPQHF
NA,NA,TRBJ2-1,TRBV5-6,TGTGCCAGCAGCTTGATCTCGGGGGGCCACAATGAGCAGTTCTTC,CASSLISGGHNEQFF
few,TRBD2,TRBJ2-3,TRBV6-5,TGTGCCAGCAGTTACGGCGGGAGTTGGACAGATACGCAGTATTTT,CASSYGGSWTDTQYF
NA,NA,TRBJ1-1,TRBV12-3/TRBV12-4,TGTGCCAGCAGTTTTGGGTGGAACACTGAAGCTTTCTTT,CASSFGWNTEAFF
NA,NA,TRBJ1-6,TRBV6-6,TGTGCCAGCAGTAATGGAGGTGTTCTTGATTCACCCCTCCACTTT,CASSNGGVLDSPLHF
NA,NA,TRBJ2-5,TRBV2,TGTGCCAGCAGGAGGGAACTAGCCCAACAAGAGACCCAGTACTTC,CASRRELAQQETQYF